This T cell receptor beta chain was recorded in a study of cytomegalovirus exposure and HLA in healthy donors. Regarding the study as a whole: Whilst most TCR sequences proved rare, a subset of public TCRs occurred across many donors.

A few counts support this clone. Its antigen is undetermined. TCRdb's copy holds only in-frame clones and misses some; the assay was immunoSEQ multiplex PCR. This table holds under 250,000 clones, around 90% found once. The specimen was PBMCs. The source of this sequence is a young woman in good health and CMV-seropositive.

The CDR3 reads CASSSQDSMNTEAFF. The DNA for the CDR3 is TGTGCCAGCAGTTCACAGGACAGCATGAACACTGAAGCTTTCTTT. The chain links TRBV2 to TRBJ1-1, with a tentative D call TRBD1 (6 bases). The germline V gene has CDR1 SNHLY and CDR2 FYNNEI. This CDR3 contains 15 residues. Trimming removed 5 bases from V and 0 bases from J, with 13 bases in between.